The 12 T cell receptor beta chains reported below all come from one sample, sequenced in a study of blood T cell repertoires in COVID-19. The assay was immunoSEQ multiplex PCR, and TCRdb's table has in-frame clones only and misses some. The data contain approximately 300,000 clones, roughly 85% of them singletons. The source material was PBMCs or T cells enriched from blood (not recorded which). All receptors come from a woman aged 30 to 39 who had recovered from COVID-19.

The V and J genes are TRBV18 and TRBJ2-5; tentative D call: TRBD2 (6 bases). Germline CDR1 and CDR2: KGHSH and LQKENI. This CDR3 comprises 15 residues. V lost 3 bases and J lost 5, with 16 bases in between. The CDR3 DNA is TGTGCCAGCTCACCGTTGAGGGGTGCGGGGGAGACCCAGTACTTC. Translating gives CASSPLRGAGETQYF.

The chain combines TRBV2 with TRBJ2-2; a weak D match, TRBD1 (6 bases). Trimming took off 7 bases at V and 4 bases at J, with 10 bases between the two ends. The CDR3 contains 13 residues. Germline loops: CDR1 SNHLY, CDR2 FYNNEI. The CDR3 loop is CASNRVVTGELFF. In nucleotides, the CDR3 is TGTGCCAGCAACAGGGTTGTCACCGGGGAGCTGTTTTTT.

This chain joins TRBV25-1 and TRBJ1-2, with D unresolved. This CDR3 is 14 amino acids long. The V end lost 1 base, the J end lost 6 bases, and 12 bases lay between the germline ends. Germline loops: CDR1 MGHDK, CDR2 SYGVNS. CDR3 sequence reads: CASSESGRVDGYTF. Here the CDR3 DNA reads TGTGCCAGCAGTGAATCGGGAAGGGTCGATGGCTACACCTTC.

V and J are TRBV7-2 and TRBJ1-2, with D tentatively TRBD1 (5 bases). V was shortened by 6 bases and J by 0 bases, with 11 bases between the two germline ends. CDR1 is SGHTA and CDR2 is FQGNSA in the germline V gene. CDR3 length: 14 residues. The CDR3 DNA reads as TGTGCCAGCAGTACCGGGGGGACTAACTATGGCTACACCTTC. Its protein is CASSTGGTNYGYTF.

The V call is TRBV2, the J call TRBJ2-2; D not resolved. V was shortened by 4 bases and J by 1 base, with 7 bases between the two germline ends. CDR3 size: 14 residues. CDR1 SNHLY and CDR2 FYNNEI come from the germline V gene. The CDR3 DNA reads TGTGCCAGCAGTGGAAGCCTGAACACCGGGGAGCTGTTTTTT. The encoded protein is CASSGSLNTGELFF.

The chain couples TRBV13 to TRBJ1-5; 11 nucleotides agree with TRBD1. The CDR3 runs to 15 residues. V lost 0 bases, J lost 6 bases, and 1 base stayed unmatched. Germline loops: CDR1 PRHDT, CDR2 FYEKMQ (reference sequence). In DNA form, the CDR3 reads TGTGCCAGCAGCTTAGGCGGGACAGGGGGTCAGCCCCAGCATTTT. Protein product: CASSLGGTGGQPQHF. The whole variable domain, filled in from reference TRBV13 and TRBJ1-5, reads AAGVIQSPRHLIKEKRETATLKCYPIPRHDTVYWYQQGPGQDPQFLISFYEKMQSDKGSIPDRFSAQQFSDYHSELNMSSLELGDSALYFCASSLGGTGGQPQHFGDGTRLSIL.

The CDR3 DNA sequence: TGTGCCAGCAGCGTGGCAGGGGGCGATGAAAAACTGTTTTTT. Its translation: CASSVAGGDEKLFF. V gene TRBV9 combines with J gene TRBJ1-4; 8 nucleotides agree with TRBD1. The CDR3 covers 14 residues. Germline trimming cut 2 bases from V and 6 bases from J; bases unmatched to any gene: 3. Germline V gene data show CDR1 as SGDLS and CDR2 as YYNGEE.

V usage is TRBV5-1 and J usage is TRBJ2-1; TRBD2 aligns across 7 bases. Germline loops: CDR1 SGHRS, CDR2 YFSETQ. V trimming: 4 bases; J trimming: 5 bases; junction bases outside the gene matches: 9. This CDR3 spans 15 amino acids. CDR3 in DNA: TGCGCCAGCAGCCGCCCTAGCGGTAGCAACAATGAGCAGTTCTTC. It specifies CASSRPSGSNNEQFF.

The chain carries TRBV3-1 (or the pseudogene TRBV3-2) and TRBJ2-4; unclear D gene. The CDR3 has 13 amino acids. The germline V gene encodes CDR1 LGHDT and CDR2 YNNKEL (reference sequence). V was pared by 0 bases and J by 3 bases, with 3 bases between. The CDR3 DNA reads TGTGCCAGCAGCCAAGATAGCAAAAACATTCAGTACTTC. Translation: CASSQDSKNIQYF.

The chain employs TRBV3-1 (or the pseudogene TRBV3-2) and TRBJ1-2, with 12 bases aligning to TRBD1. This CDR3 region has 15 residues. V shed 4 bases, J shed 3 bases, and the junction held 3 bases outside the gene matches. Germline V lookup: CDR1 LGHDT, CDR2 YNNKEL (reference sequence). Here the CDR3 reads CASSPRDRGHYGYTF. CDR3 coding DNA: TGTGCCAGCAGCCCCCGGGACAGGGGGCACTATGGCTACACCTTC.

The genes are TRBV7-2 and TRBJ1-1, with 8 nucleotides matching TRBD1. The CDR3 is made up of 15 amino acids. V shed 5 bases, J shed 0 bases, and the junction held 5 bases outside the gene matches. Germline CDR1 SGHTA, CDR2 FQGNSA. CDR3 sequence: CASSDWTGMNTEAFF. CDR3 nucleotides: TGTGCCAGCAGCGATTGGACAGGGATGAACACTGAAGCTTTCTTT.

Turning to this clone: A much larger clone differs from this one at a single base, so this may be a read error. In DNA form, the CDR3 reads TGTGCCAGCAGCCGAGGCAATCAGCCCCAGCATTTT. This encodes CASSRGNQPQHF. The chain carries TRBV3-1 (or the pseudogene TRBV3-2) and TRBJ1-5, with D hard to call. Germline V gives CDR1 LGHDT, CDR2 YNNKEL (reference sequence). V was shortened by 4 bases and J by 2 bases, with 3 bases between the two germline ends. CDR3 length equals 12 residues.